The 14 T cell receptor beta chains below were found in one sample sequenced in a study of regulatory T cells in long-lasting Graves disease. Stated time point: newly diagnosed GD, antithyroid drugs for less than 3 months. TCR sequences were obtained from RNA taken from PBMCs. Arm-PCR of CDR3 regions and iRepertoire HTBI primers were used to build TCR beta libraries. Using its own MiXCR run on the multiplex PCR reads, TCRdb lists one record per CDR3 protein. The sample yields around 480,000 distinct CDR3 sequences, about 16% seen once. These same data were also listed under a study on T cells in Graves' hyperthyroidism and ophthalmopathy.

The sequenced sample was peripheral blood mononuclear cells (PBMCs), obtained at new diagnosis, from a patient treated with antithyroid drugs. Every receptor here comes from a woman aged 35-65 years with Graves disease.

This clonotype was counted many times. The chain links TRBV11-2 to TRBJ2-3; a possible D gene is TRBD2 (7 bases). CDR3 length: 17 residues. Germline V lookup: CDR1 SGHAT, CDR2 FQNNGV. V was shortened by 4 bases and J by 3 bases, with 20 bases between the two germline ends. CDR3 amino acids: CASSYRGGGGGTDTQYF. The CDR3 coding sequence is TGTGCCAGCAGCTACCGAGGAGGAGGGGGGGGGACAGATACGCAGTATTTT.

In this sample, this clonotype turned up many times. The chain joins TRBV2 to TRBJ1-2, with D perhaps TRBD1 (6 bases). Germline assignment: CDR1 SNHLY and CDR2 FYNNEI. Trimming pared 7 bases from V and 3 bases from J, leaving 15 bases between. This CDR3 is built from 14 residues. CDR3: CASTIQGGDYGYTF. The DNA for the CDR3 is TGTGCCAGCACCATACAGGGAGGGGACTATGGCTACACCTTC.

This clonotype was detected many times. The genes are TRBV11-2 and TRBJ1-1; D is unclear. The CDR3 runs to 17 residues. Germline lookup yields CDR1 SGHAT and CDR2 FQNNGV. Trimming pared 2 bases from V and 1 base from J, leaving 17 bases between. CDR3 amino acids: CASSLLGQILGNTEAFF. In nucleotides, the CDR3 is TGTGCCAGCAGCTTACTTGGGCAGATCCTTGGGAACACTGAAGCTTTCTTT.

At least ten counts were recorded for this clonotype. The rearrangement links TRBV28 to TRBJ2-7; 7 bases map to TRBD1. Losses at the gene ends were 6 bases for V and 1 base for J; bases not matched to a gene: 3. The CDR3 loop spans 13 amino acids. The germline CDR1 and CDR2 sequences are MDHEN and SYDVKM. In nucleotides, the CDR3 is TGTGCCAGCAGGCCAGGGGGATCCTACGAGCAGTACTTC. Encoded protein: CASRPGGSYEQYF. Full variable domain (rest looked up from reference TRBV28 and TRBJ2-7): DVKVTQSSRYLVKRTGEKVFLECVQDMDHENMFWYRQDPGLGLRLIYFSYDVKMKEKGDIPEGYSVSREKKERFSLILESASTNQTSMYLCASRPGGSYEQYFGPGTRLTVT.

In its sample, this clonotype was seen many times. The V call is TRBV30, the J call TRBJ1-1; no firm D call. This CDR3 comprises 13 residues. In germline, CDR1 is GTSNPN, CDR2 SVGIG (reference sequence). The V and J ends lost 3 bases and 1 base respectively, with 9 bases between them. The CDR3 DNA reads TGTGCCTGGAGGATTGGAGGGAACACTGAAGCTTTCTTT. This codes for CAWRIGGNTEAFF. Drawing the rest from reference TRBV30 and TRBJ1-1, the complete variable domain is SQTIHQWPATLVQPVGSPLSLECTVEGTSNPNLYWYRQAAGRGLQLLFYSVGIGQISSEVPQNLSASRPQDRQFILSSKKLLLSDSGFYLCAWRIGGNTEAFFGQGTRLTVV.

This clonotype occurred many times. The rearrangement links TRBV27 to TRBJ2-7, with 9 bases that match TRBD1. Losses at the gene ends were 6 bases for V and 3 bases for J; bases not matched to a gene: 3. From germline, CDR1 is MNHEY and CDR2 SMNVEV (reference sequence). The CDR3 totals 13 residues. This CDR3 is CASRQTGGYEQYF. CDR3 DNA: TGTGCCAGCAGACAGACAGGGGGCTACGAGCAGTACTTC.

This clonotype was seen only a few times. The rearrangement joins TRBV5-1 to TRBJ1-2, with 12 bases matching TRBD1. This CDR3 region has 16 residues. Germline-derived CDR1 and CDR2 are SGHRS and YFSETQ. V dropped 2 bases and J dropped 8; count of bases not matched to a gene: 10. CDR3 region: CASSLITGQGAGGYTF. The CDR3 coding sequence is TGCGCCAGCAGCTTAATCACGGGACAGGGGGCAGGAGGCTACACCTTC.

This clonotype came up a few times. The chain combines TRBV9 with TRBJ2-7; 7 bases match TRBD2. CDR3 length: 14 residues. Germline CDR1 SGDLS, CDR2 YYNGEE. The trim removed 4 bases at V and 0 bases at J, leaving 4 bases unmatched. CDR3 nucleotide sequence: TGTGCCAGCAGCCAGGGAGGGGCCTCCTACGAGCAGTACTTC. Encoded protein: CASSQGGASYEQYF.

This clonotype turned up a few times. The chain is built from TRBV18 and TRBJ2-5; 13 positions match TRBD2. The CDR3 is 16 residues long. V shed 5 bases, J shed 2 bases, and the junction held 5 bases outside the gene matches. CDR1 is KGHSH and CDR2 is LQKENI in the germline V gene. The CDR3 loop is CASSSRTSGRQETQYF. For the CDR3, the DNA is TGTGCCAGCTCATCCCGGACTAGCGGGAGACAAGAGACCCAGTACTTC.

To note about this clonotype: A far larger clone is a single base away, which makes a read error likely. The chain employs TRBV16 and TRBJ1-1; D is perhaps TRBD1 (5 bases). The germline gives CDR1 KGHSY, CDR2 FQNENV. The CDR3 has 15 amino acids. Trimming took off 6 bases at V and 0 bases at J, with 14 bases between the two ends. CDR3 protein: CASSSSAGLNTEAFF. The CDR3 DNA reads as TGTGCCAGCAGTTCATCGGCAGGGTTGAACACTGAAGCTTTCTTT.

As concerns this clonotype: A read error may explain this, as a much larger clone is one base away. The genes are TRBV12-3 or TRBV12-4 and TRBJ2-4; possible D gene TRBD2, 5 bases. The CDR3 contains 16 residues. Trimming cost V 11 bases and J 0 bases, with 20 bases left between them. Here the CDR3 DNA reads TGTGCCGGCACCGAACGAGGGATACTAGCCAAAAACATTCAGTACTTC. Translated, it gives CAGTERGILAKNIQYF.

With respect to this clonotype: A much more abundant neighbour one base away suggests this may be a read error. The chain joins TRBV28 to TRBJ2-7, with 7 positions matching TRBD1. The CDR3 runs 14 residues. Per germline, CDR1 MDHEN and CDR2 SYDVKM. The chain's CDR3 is CASRKQGWVYERYF. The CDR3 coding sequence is TGTGCCAGCAGGAAACAGGGGTGGGTCTACGAGCGGTACTTC.

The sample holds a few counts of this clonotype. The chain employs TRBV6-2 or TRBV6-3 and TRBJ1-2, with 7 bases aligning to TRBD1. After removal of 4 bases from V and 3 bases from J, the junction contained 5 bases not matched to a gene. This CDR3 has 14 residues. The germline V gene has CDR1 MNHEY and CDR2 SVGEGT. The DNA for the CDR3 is TGTGCCAGCAGTTCCATCACAGGGGACTATGGCTACACCTTC. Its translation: CASSSITGDYGYTF.

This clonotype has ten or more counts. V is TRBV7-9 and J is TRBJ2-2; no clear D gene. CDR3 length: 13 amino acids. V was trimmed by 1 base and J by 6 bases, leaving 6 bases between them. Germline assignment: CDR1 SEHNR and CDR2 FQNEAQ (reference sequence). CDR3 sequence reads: CASSLGQAGELFF. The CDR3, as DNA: TGTGCCAGCAGCTTAGGTCAGGCCGGGGAGCTGTTTTTT.